This T cell receptor (beta chain) was observed in a study of cytomegalovirus exposure and HLA in healthy donors. V was pared by 1 base and J by 2 bases, with 13 bases between. The CDR3 totals 16 residues. Germline V gene sequence: CDR1 SGHAT, CDR2 FQNNGV. The PCR was carried out with 60 Vbeta primers and 13 Jbeta primers. TCRdb's copy holds only in-frame clones and misses some; the assay was immunoSEQ multiplex PCR. The sample has some 200,000 clones; over 80% are singletons. As regards this clone: Its matching antigen is unknown.

Findings and limits, study-wide: It has been reported that TCR beta sequences accurately predicted the HLA-A and HLA-B alleles of most subjects. Cytomegalovirus association was assigned to around 150 TCR beta chains.

This rearrangement joins TRBV11-2 to TRBJ2-3; a weak D match, TRBD2 (5 bases). The sequencing input was PBMCs. This receptor was identified in a man aged 50 to 59 in good health and CMV-seronegative. CDR3 region: CASSLGPRGYTDTQYF. The CDR3 nucleotides read TGTGCCAGCAGCTTAGGCCCCCGGGGATACACAGATACGCAGTATTTT.